This T cell receptor (beta chain) is from a study of blood T cell repertoires in COVID-19. Sequencing used immunoSEQ multiplex PCR; TCRdb keeps in-frame clones, though not all of them. The sample lists about 210,000 clones; about 88% were seen once. V shed 4 bases, J shed 2 bases, and the junction held 8 bases outside the gene matches. Germline lookup yields CDR1 SGHRS and CDR2 YFSETQ. The CDR3 is 15 residues long. The specimen was peripheral blood. The receptor was derived from a woman in her thirties or forties with acute or convalescent COVID-19. V is TRBV5-1 and J is TRBJ1-2, with 7 nucleotides matching TRBD1. CDR3 protein: CASSQRTGQNYGYTF. CDR3 nucleotide sequence: TGCGCCAGCAGCCAGAGGACAGGTCAGAACTATGGCTACACCTTC.